Listed below are T cell receptor beta chains from one sample, sequenced in a study of blood T cell repertoires in COVID-19. The table came from immunoSEQ multiplex PCR; TCRdb's copy has only in-frame clones and leaves some out. This sample has under 35,000 clones, with about four fifths found just once. The sequenced sample consisted of peripheral blood. All receptors derive from a man older than 75 with acute or convalescent COVID-19. Each CDR3 is given with its conserved first and last residue. A D gene is named only where the DNA matches it firmly. Rows may omit the clone size; those that give it use once, few, many or a size class.

V gene	J gene	clone size	D gene	CDR3 DNA	CDR3 protein
TRBV29-1	TRBJ1-3	.	.	TGCAGCGTTGGTTTAACTTCCTCTGGAAACACCATATATTTT	CSVGLTSSGNTIYF
TRBV12-3/TRBV12-4	TRBJ1-2	once	.	TGTGCCAGCAGTCAGGGTAAGGACGGCTACACCTTC	CASSQGKDGYTF
TRBV6-7	TRBJ2-3	.	TRBD2	TGTGCCAGCAGTTCCCTAGCTATAGCGGGGGGCACAGATACGCAGTATTTT	CASSSLAIAGGTDTQYF
TRBV18	TRBJ1-1	.	TRBD1	TGTGCCAGCTCACAGGGGGCGGAGGGCACTGAAGCTTTCTTT	CASSQGAEGTEAFF
TRBV6-5	TRBJ1-4	.	.	TGTGCCAGCAGTTGCGATGATGAAAAACTGTTTTTT	CASSCDDEKLFF
TRBV6-6	TRBJ1-2	.	TRBD1	TGTGCCAGCAGTCAGGGACAGGGCTATGGCTACACCTTC	CASSQGQGYGYTF
TRBV10-3	TRBJ1-5	.	.	TGTGCCTCGGGGAGTCAAGACAGCAATCAGCCCCAGCATTTT	CASGSQDSNQPQHF
TRBV3-1/TRBV3-2	TRBJ1-5	.	TRBD1	TGTGCCAGCAGCCATGGGACAGGGAAAAATCAGCCCCAGCATTTT	CASSHGTGKNQPQHF
TRBV19	TRBJ2-6	.	.	TGTGCCAGTAGTATGACAGGATCTGGGGCCAACGTCCTGACTTTC	CASSMTGSGANVLTF
TRBV5-8	TRBJ1-4	.	TRBD1	TGTGCCAGCACCCCGCCGGGACAGGGAAATGAAAAACTGTTTTTT	CASTPPGQGNEKLFF
TRBV27	TRBJ2-7	.	TRBD1	TGTGCCAGCAGTTTTTGGGGGACGGGACAGGGGTCCTACGAGCAGTACTTC	CASSFWGTGQGSYEQYF
TRBV3-1/TRBV3-2	TRBJ2-1	.	.	TGTGCCAGCAGCCAAGGAGCCCTGTTGATAGCGGCTTACAATGAGCAGTTCTTC	CASSQGALLIAAYNEQFF
TRBV10-2	TRBJ1-2	.	TRBD1	TGCGCCAGCAGTGAACAGGGGTCCCGCTCTAACTATGGCTACACCTTC	CASSEQGSRSNYGYTF
TRBV5-4	TRBJ2-3	few	.	TGTGCCAGCAGCTTGGTCGGGGGTACGCAGTATTTT	CASSLVGGTQYF
TRBV5-1	TRBJ2-5	.	.	TGCGCCAGCAGCTTGGGTCTGACACAAGAGACCCAGTACTTC	CASSLGLTQETQYF
TRBV4-1	TRBJ1-4	once	TRBD1	TGCGCCAGCAGCCCTGGGACAGGGGGGCTGTTTCTTGAAAAACTGTTTTTT	CASSPGTGGLFLEKLFF
TRBV2	TRBJ1-3	.	.	TGTGCCAGCATTAGTGACAGGTCTGGAAACACCATATATTTT	CASISDRSGNTIYF
TRBV7-2	TRBJ1-5	.	.	TGTGCCAGCAGCTCGGGACACAATAGCAATCAGCCCCAGCATTTT	CASSSGHNSNQPQHF
TRBV10-3	TRBJ1-2	.	TRBD1	TGTGCCACTCGGGACAGGGGTGGCTACACCTTC	CATRDRGGYTF
TRBV29-1	TRBJ1-1	.	.	TGCAGCGTTGCCAGAATGAACACTGAAGCTTTCTTT	CSVARMNTEAFF
TRBV5-1	TRBJ2-3	.	TRBD2	TGCGCCAGCAGCTTGGCTAGCGGGGGGGCTACAGATACGCAGTATTTT	CASSLASGGATDTQYF
TRBV6-5	TRBJ1-2	.	.	TGTGCCAGCAGGGGGGCAGGGTCGTCATATGGCTACACCTTC	CASRGAGSSYGYTF
TRBV19	TRBJ2-3	.	TRBD2	TGTGCCAGTAGTATAGATCGCGCGGGCGGGGGGGCTAGAGAGGGCACAGATACGCAGTATTTT	CASSIDRAGGGAREGTDTQYF
TRBV3-1/TRBV3-2	TRBJ2-5	once	TRBD2	TGTGCCAGCAACTCCCCTGGGGATAGCGGGGGCCAAGAGACCCAGTACTTC	CASNSPGDSGGQETQYF
TRBV4-2	TRBJ2-3	few	.	TGTGCCAGCAGCCGCCGTGGGGAAGCAAGACAGGGCACAGATACGCAGTATTTT	CASSRRGEARQGTDTQYF
TRBV24-1	TRBJ2-1	.	TRBD2	TGTGCCACCAGTGATAATCGGGGGGGGTACAATGAGCAGTTCTTC	CATSDNRGGYNEQFF
TRBV5-4	TRBJ2-1	.	.	.	CASSSVGPGDEQFF
TRBV7-3	TRBJ2-5	.	TRBD2	TGTGCCAGCAGCTTAGCGGGGGGGCGAGAGACCCAGTACTTC	CASSLAGGRETQYF